A selection of T cell receptor beta chains follows, all from one sample in a study of T cells in Graves' hyperthyroidism and ophthalmopathy. TCRdb recomputed calls from the multiplex PCR reads with MiXCR, one row per CDR3 protein. The table lists a few hundred thousand distinct CDR3 sequences, more than 13% of them singletons. The sample was blood. The receptors come from a woman aged 25 to 45 with Graves' hyperthyroidism. CDR3s include the opening cysteine and the closing phenylalanine or tryptophan. A D gene is named only where the DNA matches it firmly. Clone size is given for some rows only: seen once, a few or many times, or a class if the clone is expanded.

>.|TRBV15|TRBJ1-3|.
TGTGCCACCAGCAGAGGGGTCGGATCTCTTTCTGGAAACACCATATATTTT
CATSRGVGSLSGNTIYF
>few|TRBV18|TRBJ1-2|TRBD1
TGTGCCAGCTCAGGACTTATGGTGGGAGACGGACAGGGACATGGCTACACCTTC
CASSGLMVGDGQGHGYTF
>.|TRBV20-1|TRBJ2-2|TRBD1
TGCAGTGCTAGATCAGCAGGGACAGGGGCGACCGGGGAGCTGTTTTTT
CSARSAGTGATGELFF
>.|TRBV20-1|TRBJ2-5|.
TGCAGTGCTAGTTACGGCAACCAAGAGACCCAGTACTTC
CSASYGNQETQYF
>many|TRBV7-2|TRBJ2-7|.
TGTGCCAGCAGCTTAAATGGGGCTTACGAGCAGTACTTC
CASSLNGAYEQYF
>many|TRBV18|TRBJ2-1|.
TGTGCCAGCCACCAAGTCGTGGATTCCTACAATGAGCAGTTCTTC
CASHQVVDSYNEQFF
>many|TRBV28|TRBJ2-7|.
TGTGCCAGCAAAGTGTCCTACGAGCAGTACTTC
CASKVSYEQYF
>many|TRBV9|TRBJ2-3|.
TGTGCCAGCAGCGTAGGAGATACGCAGTATTTT
CASSVGDTQYF
>many|TRBV24-1|TRBJ2-7|.
TGTGCCACCAGTGACCCGCGGTCGGGCAGGAGGGAGCAGTACTTC
CATSDPRSGRREQYF
>few|TRBV5-5|TRBJ2-7|.
TGTGCCAGCAGCACGGGGCCCGGGTCCAGTTACGAGCAGTACTTC
CASSTGPGSSYEQYF
>.|TRBV20-1|TRBJ2-1|.
TGCAGTGCTGGGGGCTTAGCGGGCGCCTACAATGAGCAGTTCTTC
CSAGGLAGAYNEQFF
>.|TRBV10-3|TRBJ2-1|TRBD2
TGTGCCATCGGGCCGGGACTAGCGGGAGGTCTCAATGAGCAGTTCTTC
CAIGPGLAGGLNEQFF
>many|TRBV2|TRBJ2-7|TRBD2
TGTGCCAGCAGTGAAGCTGGACTAGCGGGAGGGCGGTACGAGCAGTACTTC
CASSEAGLAGGRYEQYF
>.|TRBV6-1|TRBJ2-5|.
TGTGCCAGCAGTCAACCGACAAGACAAGAGACCCAGTACTTC
CASSQPTRQETQYF
>many|TRBV11-2|TRBJ2-2|TRBD2
TGTGCCAGCAGCTTAGGTCGTTTACTAGCGCTGAACACCGGGGAGCTGTTTTTT
CASSLGRLLALNTGELFF
>many|TRBV11-2|TRBJ1-2|TRBD1
TGTGCCAGCACCCCGGTGGGACAGTACTATGGCTACACCTTC
CASTPVGQYYGYTF
>few|TRBV20-1|TRBJ2-1|.
TGCAGTGCTAGAAGGGACTCTTTGGTTGAGCAGTTCTTC
CSARRDSLVEQFF
>many|TRBV12-3/TRBV12-4|TRBJ2-3|.
TGTGCCAGCAGTCGGGACCTGAGGGGAGATACGCAGTATTTT
CASSRDLRGDTQYF